This T cell receptor beta chain originates from a study of response to subunit inactivated influenza vaccine. Trimming removed 3 bases from V and 2 bases from J; junction bases left unmatched: 4. Germline V gene lookup returns CDR1 SGHAT and CDR2 FQNNGV. The CDR3 has 15 residues. Study-level findings and limits: Seasonal influenza vaccination, on each occasion, was suggested by the authors to recruit few new T cells.

This clonotype showed up just a few times. Its antigen is undetermined. TCRdb independently ran MiXCR on the RT-PCR reads; one entry per CDR3 protein. Of about 570,000 distinct CDR3 sequences listed, roughly 10% are singletons. This sequence originates from a man aged 45-65 years who received an inactivated influenza vaccine. The chain has TRBV11-2 and TRBJ2-1; TRBD2 agrees at 7 bases. Here the sequenced sample was PBMCs from blood, taken on the day of vaccination. The CDR3 loop reads CASSFLADPYNEQFF. CDR3 sequence (DNA): TGTGCCAGCAGCTTTCTAGCGGATCCCTACAATGAGCAGTTCTTC.